This TCR beta chain is from a study of T cells in Graves' hyperthyroidism and ophthalmopathy (dated by TCRdb to between 2018 and 2020). Regarding the study in general: Peripheral blood samples were taken at initial diagnosis, before any treatment was given. A discovery cohort of 95 to 100 patients, 43 with Graves' ophthalmopathy and 55 to 60 with stable Graves' hyperthyroidism, was used to find distinguishing TCR V-J signatures. Whether ophthalmopathy could be predicted prospectively was tested in an independent validation cohort made up of roughly 19 hyperthyroidism patients plus 17 patients who later progressed to ophthalmopathy. The roughly 94 discovery patients were randomly divided into training and test sets at a 7:3 ratio. In several Graves' hyperthyroidism patients, the study also compared T-cell repertoires from thyroid tissue with T-cell repertoires from blood. Once sampling was done, hyperthyroidism patients were given methimazole at a starting dose of 30 mg daily, whereas ophthalmopathy patients were given high-dose intravenous methylprednisolone. The paper reports TCR Vbeta CDR3 sequencing of about 140 peripheral blood samples: 43 ophthalmopathy, some 80 hyperthyroidism and around 17 progressor patients.

The V and J ends are trimmed by 9 bases and 4 bases, leaving 9 bases between them. CDR1 WNHNN and CDR2 SYGVQD were looked up in the germline V gene (reference sequence). The CDR3, cysteine through phenylalanine, is 12 amino acids long. CDR3 DNA is the only sequence kept; it has 36 bases, read in frame from the first base. Moderately to severely active disease, a Clinical Activity Score of at least 3, a NOSPECS grade of at least 4, and a duration under 3 months were present in ophthalmopathy patients. Patients with uncontrolled infections, other autoimmune diseases, pregnancy or lactation were excluded. Diagnoses were established on the basis of clinical symptoms, serum thyroxine and TRAb, thyroid ultrasound, and orbital computed tomography. Ficoll-Paque density gradient centrifugation was used to isolate PBMCs from approximately 10 ml of fresh peripheral blood. Trizol reagent was used to extract total RNA, and RNA quality was then checked on an Agilent 2100 Bioanalyzer.

On this clonotype: The clone's antigen remains unknown. Base quality data are lacking; no much larger clone is found one base away.

Study-wide findings and limitations: Most expanded thyroid clonotypes (frequency above 0.001) were also detected in blood, a finding suggesting that blood repertoires may reflect thyroid immune responses. Sample size was not statistically predetermined, and investigators were not blinded to group allocation. In validation, the model predicted progression to ophthalmopathy with about 71% sensitivity and approximately 74% specificity, a median of 6.5 months before onset. A 13 V-J signature model separated ophthalmopathy from stable hyperthyroidism, with around 91% sensitivity and roughly 81% specificity in cross-validation and 80%/75% in testing.

TCR beta CDR3 regions were amplified from RNA transcripts. The first round of RT-PCR for the TCR CDR3 was performed with the HTBI primer set and the Qiagen OneStep RT-PCR kit. A second multiplex PCR round built the libraries, followed by size selection and purification. Libraries were sequenced paired-end with 100 bp reads on an Illumina HiSeq2000. In the source study's methods: SOAPnuke was used to process the raw data, removing reads that contained adapters or uncalled bases, had a mean Phred below 15, or lacked an exact match to the constant primer or identifier. High-quality paired reads were merged using COPE v1.2.5, and each unique nucleotide sequence was defined as a clonotype. MiTCR v1.1 was used to align clonotypes to the IMGT TRBV, TRBD and TRBJ reference segments. The analysis included only V-J combinations with a frequency above 0.0001, which together covered 98% to 99.2% of the repertoires. A TCS score was defined as the ratio between F50 (clonal expansion) and ExV (chaos), using BLOSUM62-based TCRdist between CDR3 peptides within each V-J. Welch's t-statistics and random forest reduced roughly 500 V-J features to 10 to 15, which were used in a naive Bayes classifier (R e1071). Through fastp at Q25 and MiXCR, TCRdb rebuilt clones from the public reads, retaining in-frame beta chains. Rows are unified per CDR3 protein, each entry keeping the most common DNA and genes. The V and J calls, along with clone size, are taken from TCRdb and not from the paper's own processing. This sample holds 500,000 to 800,000 distinct CDR3 sequences; 13% to 15% were observed only once. Of the sample, around 12% falls within the top ten clones.

The rearrangement joined TRBV10-1 to TRBJ1-4, with the D segment identity uncertain. The receptor's source is a woman between 45 and 60 years old with Graves' ophthalmopathy. The source material was blood. In nucleotides, the sequence is TGCGCCAGACTCCTCTATAATGAAAAACTGTTTTTT. It is translated as CARLLYNEKLFF.